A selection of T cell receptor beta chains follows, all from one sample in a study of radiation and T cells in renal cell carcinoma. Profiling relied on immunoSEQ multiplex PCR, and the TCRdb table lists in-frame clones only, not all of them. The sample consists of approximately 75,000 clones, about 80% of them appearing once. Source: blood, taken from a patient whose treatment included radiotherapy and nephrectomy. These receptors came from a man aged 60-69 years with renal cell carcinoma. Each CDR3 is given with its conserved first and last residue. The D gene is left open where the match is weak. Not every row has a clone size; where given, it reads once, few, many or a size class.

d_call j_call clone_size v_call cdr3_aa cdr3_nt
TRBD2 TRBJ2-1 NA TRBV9 CASSVEPSGRDEQFF TGTGCCAGCAGCGTAGAGCCTAGCGGGCGGGATGAGCAGTTCTTC
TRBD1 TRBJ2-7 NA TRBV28 CASRSYRGSYEQYF TGTGCCAGCAGGTCCTACAGGGGCTCCTACGAGCAGTACTTC
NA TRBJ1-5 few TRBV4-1 CASSQDGGIGNQPQHF TGCGCCAGCAGCCAAGATGGAGGGATAGGCAATCAGCCCCAGCATTTT
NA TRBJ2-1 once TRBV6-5 CASSYSGNEQFF TGTGCCAGCAGTTACTCAGGGAATGAGCAGTTCTTC
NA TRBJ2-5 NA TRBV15 CATSRDRRQETQYF TGTGCCACCAGCAGAGATCGCAGGCAAGAGACCCAGTACTTC
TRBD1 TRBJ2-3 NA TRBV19 CASSPGTGGQDTQYF TGTGCCAGTAGTCCGGGGACAGGGGGTCAGGATACGCAGTATTTT
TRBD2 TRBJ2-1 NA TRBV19 CASSMVTSGSNEQFF TGTGCCAGTAGTATGGTGACTAGCGGGAGCAATGAGCAGTTCTTC
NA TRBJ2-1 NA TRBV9 CASSVAAGLKEQFF TGTGCCAGCAGCGTAGCTGCTGGTTTAAAGGAGCAGTTCTTC
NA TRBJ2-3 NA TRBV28 CASRHGTDLSTDTQYF TGTGCCAGCAGGCACGGGACGGACCTTAGCACAGATACGCAGTATTTT
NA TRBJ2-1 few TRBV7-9 CASSLGPVNEQFF TGTGCCAGCAGCTTAGGTCCCGTAAATGAGCAGTTCTTC
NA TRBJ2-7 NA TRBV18 CASSPESQEQYF TGTGCCAGCTCACCAGAGTCGCAAGAGCAGTACTTC
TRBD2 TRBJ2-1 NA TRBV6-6 CASSAGTSPSEQFF TGTGCCAGCAGTGCCGGGACTAGCCCGTCTGAGCAGTTCTTC
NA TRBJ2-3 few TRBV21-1 CARGVRWDMDTQYF TGTGCCAGGGGAGTCCGGTGGGATATGGATACGCAGTATTTT
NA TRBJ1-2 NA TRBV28 CASLLQEQGYGYTF TGTGCCAGTCTGCTCCAGGAGCAGGGCTATGGCTACACCTTC
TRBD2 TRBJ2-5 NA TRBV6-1 CASSAPRRGAGGVETQYF TGTGCCAGCAGTGCCCCAAGGAGGGGAGCGGGAGGAGTGGAGACCCAGTACTTC